This T cell receptor (beta chain) was sequenced for a study of blood T cell repertoires in COVID-19. In the study overall: From the United States, Italy and Spain came samples of acute and convalescent COVID-19. The analysed material was cDNA or gDNA that came from T cells, B-cell-depleted T cells, or PBMCs.

There are 14 residues in the CDR3. The ends lost 4 bases at V and 2 bases at J; junction bases unmatched: 2. Germline CDR1 SEHNR, CDR2 FQNEAQ (reference sequence). Method: immunoSEQ multiplex PCR; TCRdb's copy keeps in-frame clones and lacks some. The table includes roughly 17,000 clones, 80% to 90% detected once. This receptor was taken from an elderly man with acute or convalescent COVID-19. The genes are TRBV7-9 and TRBJ2-3; 8 positions match TRBD1. Sequenced material: peripheral blood. The CDR3 DNA sequence: TGTGCCAGCAGCTGGGACAGGTACACAGATACGCAGTATTTT. It codes for CASSWDRYTDTQYF. Variable domain in full (rest from reference TRBV7-9 and TRBJ2-3): DTGVSQNPRHKITKRGQNVTFRCDPISEHNRLYWYRQTLGQGPEFLTYFQNEAQLEKSRLLSDRFSAERPKGSFSTLEIQRTEQGDSAMYLCASSWDRYTDTQYFGPGTRLTVL.